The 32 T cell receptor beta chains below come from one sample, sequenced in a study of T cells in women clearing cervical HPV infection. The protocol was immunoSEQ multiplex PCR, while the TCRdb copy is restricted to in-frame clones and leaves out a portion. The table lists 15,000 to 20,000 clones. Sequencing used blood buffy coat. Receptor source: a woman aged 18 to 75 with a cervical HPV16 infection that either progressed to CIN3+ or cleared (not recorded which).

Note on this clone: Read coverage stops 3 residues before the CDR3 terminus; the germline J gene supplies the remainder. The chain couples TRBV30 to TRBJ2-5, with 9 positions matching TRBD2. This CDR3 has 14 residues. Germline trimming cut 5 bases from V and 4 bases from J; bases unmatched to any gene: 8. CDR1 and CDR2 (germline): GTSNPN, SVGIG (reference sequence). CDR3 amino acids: CAWEGSGRRETQYF. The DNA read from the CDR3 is TGTGCCTGGGAAGGTAGCGGGAGACGAGAGACC.

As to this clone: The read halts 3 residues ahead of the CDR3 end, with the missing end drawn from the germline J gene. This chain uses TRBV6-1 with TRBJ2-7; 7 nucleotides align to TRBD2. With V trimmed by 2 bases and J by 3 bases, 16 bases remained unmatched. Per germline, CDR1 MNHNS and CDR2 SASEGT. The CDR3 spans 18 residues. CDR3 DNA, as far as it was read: TGTGCCAGCAGTGAAACTAGCGCGATTTTACCGATTCACTACGAG. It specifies CASSETSAILPIHYE. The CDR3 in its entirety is CASSETSAILPIHYEQYF.

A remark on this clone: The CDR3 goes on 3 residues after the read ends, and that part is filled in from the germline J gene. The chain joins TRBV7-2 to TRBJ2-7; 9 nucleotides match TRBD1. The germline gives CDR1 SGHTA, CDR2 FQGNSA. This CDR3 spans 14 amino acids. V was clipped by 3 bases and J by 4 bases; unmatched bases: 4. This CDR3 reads CASSFGTGYYEQYF. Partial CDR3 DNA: TGTGCCAGCAGCTTCGGGACAGGGTATTACGAG.

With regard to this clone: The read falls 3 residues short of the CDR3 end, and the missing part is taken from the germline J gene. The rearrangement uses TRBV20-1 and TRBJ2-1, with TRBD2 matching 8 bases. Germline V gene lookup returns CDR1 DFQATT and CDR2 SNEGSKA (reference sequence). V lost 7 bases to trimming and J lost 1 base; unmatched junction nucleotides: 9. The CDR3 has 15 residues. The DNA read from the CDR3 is TGCAGTGGGGTCTGGGGGACTAGTTCCTACAATGAG. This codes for CSGVWGTSSYNE. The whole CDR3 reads CSGVWGTSSYNEQFF.

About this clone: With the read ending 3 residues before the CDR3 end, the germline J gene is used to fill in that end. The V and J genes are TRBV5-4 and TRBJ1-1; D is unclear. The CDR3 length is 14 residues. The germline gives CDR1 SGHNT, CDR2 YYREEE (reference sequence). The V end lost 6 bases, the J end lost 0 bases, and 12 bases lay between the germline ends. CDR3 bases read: TGTGCCAGCACCGTACAGCAGATGAACACTGAA. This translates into CASTVQQMNTE. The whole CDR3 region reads CASTVQQMNTEAFF.

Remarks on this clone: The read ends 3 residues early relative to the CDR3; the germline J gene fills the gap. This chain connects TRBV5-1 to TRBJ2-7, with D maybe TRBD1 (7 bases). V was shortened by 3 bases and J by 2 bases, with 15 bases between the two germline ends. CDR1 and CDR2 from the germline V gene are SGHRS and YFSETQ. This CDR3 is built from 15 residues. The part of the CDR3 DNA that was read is TGCGCCAGCAGCTCTGGAGGGGGACAGACCTACGAG. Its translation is CASSSGGGQTYE. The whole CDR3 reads CASSSGGGQTYEQYF.

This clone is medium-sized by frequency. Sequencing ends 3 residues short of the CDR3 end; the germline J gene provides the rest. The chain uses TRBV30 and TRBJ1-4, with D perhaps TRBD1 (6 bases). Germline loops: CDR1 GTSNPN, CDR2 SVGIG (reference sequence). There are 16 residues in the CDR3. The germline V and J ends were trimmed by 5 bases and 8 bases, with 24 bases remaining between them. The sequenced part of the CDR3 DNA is TGTGCCTGGGCACCCGTCAGCAGGCCTAGGGGGGAAAAA. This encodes CAWAPVSRPRGEK. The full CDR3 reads CAWAPVSRPRGEKLFF.

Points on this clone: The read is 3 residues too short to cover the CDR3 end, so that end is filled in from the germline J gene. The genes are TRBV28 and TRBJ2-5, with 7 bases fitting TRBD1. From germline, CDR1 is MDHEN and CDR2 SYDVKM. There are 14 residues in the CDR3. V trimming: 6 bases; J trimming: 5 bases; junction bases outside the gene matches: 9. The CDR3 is CASSRTGGAETQYF. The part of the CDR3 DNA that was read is TGTGCCAGCAGCCGGACAGGAGGTGCGGAGACC.

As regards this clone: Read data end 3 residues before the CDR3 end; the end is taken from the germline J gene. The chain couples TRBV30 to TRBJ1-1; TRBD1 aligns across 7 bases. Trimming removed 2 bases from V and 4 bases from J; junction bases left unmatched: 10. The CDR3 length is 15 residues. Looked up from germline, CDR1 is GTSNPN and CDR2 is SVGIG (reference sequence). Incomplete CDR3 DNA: TGTGCCTGGAGTAAGGAGACAGGGAGAAGCACTGAA. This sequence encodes CAWSKETGRSTE. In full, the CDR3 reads CAWSKETGRSTEAFF.

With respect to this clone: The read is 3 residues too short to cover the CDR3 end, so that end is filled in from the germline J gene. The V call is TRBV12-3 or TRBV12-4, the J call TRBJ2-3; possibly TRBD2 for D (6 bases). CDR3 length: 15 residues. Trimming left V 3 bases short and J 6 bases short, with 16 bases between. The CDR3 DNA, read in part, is TGTGCCAGCAGTTTGGCGGGCGGGGTAGGGGATACG. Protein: CASSLAGGVGDT. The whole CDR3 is CASSLAGGVGDTQYF.

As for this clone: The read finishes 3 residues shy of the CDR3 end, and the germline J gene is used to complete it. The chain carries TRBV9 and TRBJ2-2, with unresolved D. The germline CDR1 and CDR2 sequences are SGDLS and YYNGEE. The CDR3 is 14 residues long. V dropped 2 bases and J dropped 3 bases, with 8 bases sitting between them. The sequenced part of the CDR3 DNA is TGTGCCAGCAGCGTGACTGGATACACCGGGGAG. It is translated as CASSVTGYTGE. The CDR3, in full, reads CASSVTGYTGELFF.

CDR3 sequence reads: CASSIRTSLRHGEQFF. CDR3 bases read: TGCGCCAGCAGCATACGGACTAGCTTGAGGCACGGTGAG. The chain carries TRBV5-1 and TRBJ2-1, with TRBD2 matching over 8 bases. The missing CDR3 end, 3 residues past where the read stops, is filled in from the germline J gene. The CDR3 is made up of 16 amino acids. The trim removed 4 bases at V and 9 bases at J, leaving 15 bases unmatched. In germline, CDR1 is SGHRS, CDR2 YFSETQ.

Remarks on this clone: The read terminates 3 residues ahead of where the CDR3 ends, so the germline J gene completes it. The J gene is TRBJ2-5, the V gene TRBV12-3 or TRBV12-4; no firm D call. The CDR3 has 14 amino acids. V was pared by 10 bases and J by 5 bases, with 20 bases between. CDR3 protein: CATSITETAETQYF. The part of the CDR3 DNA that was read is TGTGCCACCTCCATAACAGAAACGGCCGAGACC.

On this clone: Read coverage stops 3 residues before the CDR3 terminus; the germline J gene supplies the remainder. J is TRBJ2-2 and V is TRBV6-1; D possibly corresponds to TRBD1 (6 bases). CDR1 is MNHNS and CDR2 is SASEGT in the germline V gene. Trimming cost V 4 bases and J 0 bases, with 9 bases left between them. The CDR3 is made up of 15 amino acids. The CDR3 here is CASSADSTNTGELFF. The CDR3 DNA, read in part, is TGTGCCAGCAGTGCGGACAGTACGAACACCGGGGAG.

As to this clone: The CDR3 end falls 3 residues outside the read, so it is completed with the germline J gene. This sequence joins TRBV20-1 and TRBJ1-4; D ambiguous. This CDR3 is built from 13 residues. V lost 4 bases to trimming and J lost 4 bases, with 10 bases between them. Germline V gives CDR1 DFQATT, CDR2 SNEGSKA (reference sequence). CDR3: CSAKLTNNEKLFF. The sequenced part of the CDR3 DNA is TGCAGTGCTAAGCTGACAAATAATGAAAAA.

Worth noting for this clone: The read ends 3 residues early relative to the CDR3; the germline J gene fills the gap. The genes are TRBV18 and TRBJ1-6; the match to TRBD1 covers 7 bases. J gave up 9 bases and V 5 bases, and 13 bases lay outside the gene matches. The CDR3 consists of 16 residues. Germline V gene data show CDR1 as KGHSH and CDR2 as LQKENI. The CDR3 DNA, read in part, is TGTGCCAGCTCAGATCAATCCGGGACAGCTGGTTCACCC. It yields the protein CASSDQSGTAGSP. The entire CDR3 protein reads CASSDQSGTAGSPLHF.

The sequenced part of the CDR3 DNA is TGCGCCAGCAGTCTAGCGGGGATACGCACAGATACG. It encodes CASSLAGIRTDT. The full CDR3 protein reads CASSLAGIRTDTQYF. This chain connects TRBV5-1 to TRBJ2-3, with 9 positions matching TRBD2. The read terminates 3 residues ahead of where the CDR3 ends, so the germline J gene completes it. J gave up 1 base and V 5 bases, and 5 bases lay outside the gene matches. Looked up from germline, CDR1 is SGHRS and CDR2 is YFSETQ. CDR3 size: 15 residues.

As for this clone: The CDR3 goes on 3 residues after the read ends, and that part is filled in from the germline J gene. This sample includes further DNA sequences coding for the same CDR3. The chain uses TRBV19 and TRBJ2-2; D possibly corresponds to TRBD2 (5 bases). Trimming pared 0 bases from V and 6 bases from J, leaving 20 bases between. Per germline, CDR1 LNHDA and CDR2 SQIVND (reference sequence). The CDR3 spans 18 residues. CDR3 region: CASSIDREAGFLSGELFF. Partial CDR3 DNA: TGTGCCAGTAGTATAGATCGCGAGGCGGGCTTCCTTTCCGGGGAG.

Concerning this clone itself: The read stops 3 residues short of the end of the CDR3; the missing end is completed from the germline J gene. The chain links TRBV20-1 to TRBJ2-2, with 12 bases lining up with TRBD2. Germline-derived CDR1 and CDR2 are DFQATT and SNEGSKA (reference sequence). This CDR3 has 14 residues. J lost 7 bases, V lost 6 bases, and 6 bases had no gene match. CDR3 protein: CSAPSGRVDGELFF. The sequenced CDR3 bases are TGCAGTGCACCTAGCGGGAGGGTAGACGGGGAG.

The CDR3 sequence: CASSLVGSTDTQYF. CDR3 DNA (partial): TGCGCCAGCAGCTTGGTAGGGAGCACAGATACG. The rearrangement joins TRBV5-1 to TRBJ2-3; D is unresolved. The read halts 3 residues ahead of the CDR3 end, with the missing end drawn from the germline J gene. Trimming cost V 0 bases and J 0 bases, with 5 bases left between them. Germline V gives CDR1 SGHRS, CDR2 YFSETQ. The length of the CDR3 is 14 residues.

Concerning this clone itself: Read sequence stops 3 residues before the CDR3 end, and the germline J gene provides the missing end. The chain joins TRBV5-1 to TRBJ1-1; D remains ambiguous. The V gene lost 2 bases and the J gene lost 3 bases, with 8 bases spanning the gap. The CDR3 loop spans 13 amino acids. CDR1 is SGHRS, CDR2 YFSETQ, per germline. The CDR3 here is CASSFVRDTEAFF. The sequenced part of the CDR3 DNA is TGCGCCAGCAGCTTTGTGAGGGACACTGAA.

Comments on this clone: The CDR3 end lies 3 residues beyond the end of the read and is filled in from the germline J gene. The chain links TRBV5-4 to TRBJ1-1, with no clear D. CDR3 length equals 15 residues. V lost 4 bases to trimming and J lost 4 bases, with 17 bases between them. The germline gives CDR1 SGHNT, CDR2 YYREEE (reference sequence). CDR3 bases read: TGTGCCAGCAGCAACAGCCCCGGGGAGCGCACTGAA. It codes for CASSNSPGERTE. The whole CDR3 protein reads CASSNSPGERTEAFF.

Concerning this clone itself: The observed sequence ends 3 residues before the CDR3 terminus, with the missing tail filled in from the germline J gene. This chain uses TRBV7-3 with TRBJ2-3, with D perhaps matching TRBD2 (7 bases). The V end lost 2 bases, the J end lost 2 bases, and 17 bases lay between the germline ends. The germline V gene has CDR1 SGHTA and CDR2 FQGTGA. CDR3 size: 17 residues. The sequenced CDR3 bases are TGTGCCAGCAGCTTAGATGGGGCGGGGGCGATCACAGATACG. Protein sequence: CASSLDGAGAITDT. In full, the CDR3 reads CASSLDGAGAITDTQYF. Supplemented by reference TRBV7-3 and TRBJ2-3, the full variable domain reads GAGVSQTPSNKVTEKGKYVELRCDPISGHTALYWYRQSLGQGPEFLIYFQGTGAADDSGLPNDRFFAVRPEGSVSTLKIQRTERGDSAVYLCASSLDGAGAITDTQYFGPGTRLTVL.

The CDR3 DNA, read in part, is TGCAGTGCTAGCCTCGGCCTAGGAAGCACAGATACG. Residues: CSASLGLGSTDT. The entire CDR3 sequence reads CSASLGLGSTDTQYF. The chain is built from TRBV20-1 and TRBJ2-3; unclear D gene. The CDR3 end falls 3 residues outside the read, so it is completed with the germline J gene. The CDR3 sequence is 15 residues long. The V and J ends lost 3 bases and 0 bases respectively, with 13 bases between them. Germline lookup yields CDR1 DFQATT and CDR2 SNEGSKA (reference sequence).

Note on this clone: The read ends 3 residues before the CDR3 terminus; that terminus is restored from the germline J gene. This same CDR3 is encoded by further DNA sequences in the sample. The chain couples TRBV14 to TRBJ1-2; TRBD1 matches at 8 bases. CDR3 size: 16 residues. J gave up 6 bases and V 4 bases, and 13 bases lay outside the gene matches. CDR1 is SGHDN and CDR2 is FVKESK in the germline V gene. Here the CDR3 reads CASSPRGGRGLHGYTF. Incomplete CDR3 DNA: TGTGCCAGCAGCCCCCGCGGAGGCAGGGGGCTTCATGGC.

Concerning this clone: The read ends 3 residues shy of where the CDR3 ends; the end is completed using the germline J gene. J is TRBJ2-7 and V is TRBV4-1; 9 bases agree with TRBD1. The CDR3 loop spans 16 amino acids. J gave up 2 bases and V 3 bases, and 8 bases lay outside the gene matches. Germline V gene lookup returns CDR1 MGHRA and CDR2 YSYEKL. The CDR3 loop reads CASSHAPGQGPYEQYF. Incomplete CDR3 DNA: TGCGCCAGCAGCCATGCTCCGGGACAGGGTCCCTACGAG.

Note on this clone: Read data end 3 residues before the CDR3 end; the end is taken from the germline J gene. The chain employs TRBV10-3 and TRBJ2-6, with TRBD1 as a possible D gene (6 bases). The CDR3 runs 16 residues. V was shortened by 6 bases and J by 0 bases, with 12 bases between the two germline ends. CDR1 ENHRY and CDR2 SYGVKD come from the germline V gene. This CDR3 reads CAIRGTLISGANVLTF. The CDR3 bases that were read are TGTGCCATCAGAGGGACATTAATCTCTGGGGCCAACGTC.

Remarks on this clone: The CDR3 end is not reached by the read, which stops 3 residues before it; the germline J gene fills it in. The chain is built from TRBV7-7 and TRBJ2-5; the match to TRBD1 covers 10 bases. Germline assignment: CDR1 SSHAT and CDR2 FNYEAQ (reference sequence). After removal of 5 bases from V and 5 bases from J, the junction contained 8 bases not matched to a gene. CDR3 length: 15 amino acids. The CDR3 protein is CASSPAGTGAETQYF. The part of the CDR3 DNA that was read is TGTGCCAGCAGCCCCGCCGGGACAGGGGCGGAGACC.

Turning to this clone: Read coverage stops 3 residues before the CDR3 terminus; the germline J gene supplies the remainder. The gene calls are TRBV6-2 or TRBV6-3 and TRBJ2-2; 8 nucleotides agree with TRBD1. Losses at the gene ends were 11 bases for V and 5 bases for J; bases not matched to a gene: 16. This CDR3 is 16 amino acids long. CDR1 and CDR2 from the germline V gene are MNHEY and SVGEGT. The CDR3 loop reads CASGSLPGGATGELFF. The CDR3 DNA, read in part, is TGTGCCTCTGGGTCACTTCCAGGGGGCGCGACCGGGGAG.

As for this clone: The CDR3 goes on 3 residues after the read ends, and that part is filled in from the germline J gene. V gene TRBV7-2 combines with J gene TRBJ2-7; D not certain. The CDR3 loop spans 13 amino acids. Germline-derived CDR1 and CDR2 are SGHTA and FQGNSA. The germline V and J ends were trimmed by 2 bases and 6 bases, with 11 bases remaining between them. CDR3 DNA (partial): TGTGCCAGCAGCTTACCACAGAACCCCGAG. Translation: CASSLPQNPE. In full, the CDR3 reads CASSLPQNPEQYF.

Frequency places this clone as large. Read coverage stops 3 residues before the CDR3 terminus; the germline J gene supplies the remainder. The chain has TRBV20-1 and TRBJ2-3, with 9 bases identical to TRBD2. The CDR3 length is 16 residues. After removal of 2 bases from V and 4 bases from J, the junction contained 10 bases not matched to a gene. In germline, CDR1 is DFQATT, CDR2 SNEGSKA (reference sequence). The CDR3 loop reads CSARLLVAGDADTQYF. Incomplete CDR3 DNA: TGCAGTGCTAGACTTCTGGTAGCGGGGGACGCAGATACG.

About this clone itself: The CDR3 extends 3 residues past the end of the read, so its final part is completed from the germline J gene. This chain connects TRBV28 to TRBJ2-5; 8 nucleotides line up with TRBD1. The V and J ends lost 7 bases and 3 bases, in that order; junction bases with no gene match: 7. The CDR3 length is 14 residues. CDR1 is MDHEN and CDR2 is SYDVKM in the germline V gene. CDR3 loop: CASTRTGPKETQYF. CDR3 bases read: TGTGCCAGCACCCGGACAGGGCCTAAAGAGACC.